Included here is one T cell receptor beta chain sequence, with context. Its specificity is not known. Tissue processing of the graft released intraepithelial and lamina propria lymphocytes from it. CDR1 and CDR2 from the germline V gene are MNHNS and SASEGT. The CDR3 is made up of 14 amino acids. V was pared by 8 bases and J by 4 bases, with 7 bases of the junction left unmatched. This entry comes from a study of graft-versus-host responses after intestinal transplantation. Study results and caveats: The marrow of recipients harbored GvH clones, and ileum or blood showed some of them first.

Using immunoSEQ multiplex PCR, the repertoire was profiled, and TCRdb retains in-frame clones only, with some absent. The sample consists of over 7,500 clones, approximately 80% of them appearing once. The receptor was derived from a human patient who received an intestinal transplant, so some T cells may come from the graft donor. The sample was ileum tissue, taken roughly 470 days after intestinal transplantation. The chain carries TRBV6-1 and TRBJ2-2; 7 bases are a match to TRBD1. In DNA form, the CDR3 reads TGTGCCAGCGGGTACAGGGGAAGCACCGGGGAGCTGTTTTTT. Translation gives CASGYRGSTGELFF.